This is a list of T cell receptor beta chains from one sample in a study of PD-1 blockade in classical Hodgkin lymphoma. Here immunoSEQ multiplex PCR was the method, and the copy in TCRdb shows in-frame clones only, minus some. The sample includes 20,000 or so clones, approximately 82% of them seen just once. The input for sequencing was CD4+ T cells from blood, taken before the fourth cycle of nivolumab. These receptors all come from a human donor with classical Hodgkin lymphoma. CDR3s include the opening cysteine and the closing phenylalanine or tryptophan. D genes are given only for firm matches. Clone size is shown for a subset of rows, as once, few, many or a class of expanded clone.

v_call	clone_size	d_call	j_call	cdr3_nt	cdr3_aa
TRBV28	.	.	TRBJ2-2	TGTGCCAGCAGCCCCCGGGACACCGGGGAGCTGTTTTTT	CASSPRDTGELFF
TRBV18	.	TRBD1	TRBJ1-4	TGTGCCAGCTCACCACTCATACAGGGGGTTTCGACTAATGAAAAACTGTTTTTT	CASSPLIQGVSTNEKLFF
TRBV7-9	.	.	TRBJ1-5	TGTGCCAGCAGCTTAGTCGGGGGCGGCGGATTCTGGCCCCAGCATTTT	CASSLVGGGGFWPQHF
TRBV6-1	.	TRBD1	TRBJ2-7	TGTGCCAGCAGTCGGGACAGTTTCTACGAGCAGTACTTC	CASSRDSFYEQYF
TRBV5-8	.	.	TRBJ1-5	TGTGCCAGCAGCTTTGTAGGAGGGGTGGGGCAGCCCCAGCATTTT	CASSFVGGVGQPQHF
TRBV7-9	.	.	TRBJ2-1	TGTGCCAGCAGCCGCCACAGGGCTGGCTCCTACAATGAGCAGTTCTTC	CASSRHRAGSYNEQFF
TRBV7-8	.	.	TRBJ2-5	TGTGCCAGCAGCTTAAGGGGAGCGGGCCAAGAGACCCAGTACTTC	CASSLRGAGQETQYF
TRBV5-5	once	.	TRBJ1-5	TGTGCCAGCGCCGTGGACGCGGGTCAGCCCCAGCATTTT	CASAVDAGQPQHF
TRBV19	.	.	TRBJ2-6	TGTGCCAGTAGTATAAGGACGGGGGCTGGGGCCAACGTCCTGACTTTC	CASSIRTGAGANVLTF
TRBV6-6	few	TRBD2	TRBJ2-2	TGTGCCAGCAGTAAGACTAGCGGGGCGAACACCGGGGAGCTGTTTTTT	CASSKTSGANTGELFF
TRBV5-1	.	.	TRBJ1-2	TGCGCCAGCAGCTTGGAACCAGCTCTCCCCTATGGCTACACCTTC	CASSLEPALPYGYTF
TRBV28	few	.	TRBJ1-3	TGTGCCAGCACTTGGGGGGGCTCTGGAAACACCATATATTTT	CASTWGGSGNTIYF
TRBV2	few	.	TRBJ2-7	TGTGCCAGCAGTGAAGCCCTAACGCAGTACTTC	CASSEALTQYF
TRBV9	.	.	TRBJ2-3	TGTGCCAGCAGCGTAGCAGGGGCAGATACGCAGTATTTT	CASSVAGADTQYF
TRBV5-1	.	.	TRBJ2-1	TGCGCCAGCAGCACCTTCGGGACAACCTACAATGAGCAGTTCTTC	CASSTFGTTYNEQFF
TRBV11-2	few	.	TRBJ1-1	TGTGCCAGCAGCCCCCGCGGGGACCGAAACACTGAAGCTTTCTTT	CASSPRGDRNTEAFF
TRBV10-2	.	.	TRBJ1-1	TGCGCCAGCAGTTTTGGGTCCCCCCTGTATGTCACTGAAGCTTTCTTT	CASSFGSPLYVTEAFF
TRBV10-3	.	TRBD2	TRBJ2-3	TGTGCCATCAGTGAGAATCCGGGAGGGTCGCCCACAGATACGCAGTATTTT	CAISENPGGSPTDTQYF
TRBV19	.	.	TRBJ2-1	TGTGCCAGTTCCCCACAACACCCCTACAATGAGCAGTTCTTC	CASSPQHPYNEQFF
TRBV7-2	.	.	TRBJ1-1	TGTGCCAGCAGCTTAACCGGCCGAGGGGTAGGACGGCTGAACACTGAAGCTTTCTTT	CASSLTGRGVGRLNTEAFF
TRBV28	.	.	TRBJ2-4	TGTGCCAGCAGTTTACTGGGAGCCAAAAACATTCAGTACTTC	CASSLLGAKNIQYF
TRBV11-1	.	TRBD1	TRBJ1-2	TGTGCCAGCAGGGGGACAGGGGAAGGCTACACCTTC	CASRGTGEGYTF
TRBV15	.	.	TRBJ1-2	TGTGCCACCAGCAGAACAGGGTCCCTTAACTATGGCTACACCTTC	CATSRTGSLNYGYTF
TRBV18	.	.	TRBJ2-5	TGTGCCAGCTCACTAAGGGGGGGCCAAGAGACCCAGTACTTC	CASSLRGGQETQYF
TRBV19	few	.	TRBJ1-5	TGTGCCAGTAGTCCGCTGGTGGGCAGTTATAGCAATCAGCCCCAGCATTTT	CASSPLVGSYSNQPQHF
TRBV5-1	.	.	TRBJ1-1	TGCGCCAGCAGATCGACAGTAGGATCCCCTCGACCGGCTTTCTTT	CASRSTVGSPRPAFF
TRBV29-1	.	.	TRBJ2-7	TGCAGCGTTGGGGGGATTCGGGGGACCTACGAGCAGTACTTC	CSVGGIRGTYEQYF
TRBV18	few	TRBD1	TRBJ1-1	TGTGCCAGCTCGACACAGGGGGGTACTGAAGCTTTCTTT	CASSTQGGTEAFF
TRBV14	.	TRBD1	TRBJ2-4	TGTGCCAGCAGCCCGTCCGGGACAGGCCACATTCAGTACTTC	CASSPSGTGHIQYF
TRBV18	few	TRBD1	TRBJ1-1	TGTGCCAGCCAAATTTTATCCGGGACAGTGAACACTGAAGCTTTCTTT	CASQILSGTVNTEAFF
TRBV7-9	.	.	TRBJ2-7	TGTGCCAGCAGCTTAGACACTCCCTACGAGCAGTACTTC	CASSLDTPYEQYF
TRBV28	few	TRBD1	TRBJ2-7	TGTGCCAGCAGTTTAGGGTCCCCCGGGACAGGCTACGAGCAGTACTTC	CASSLGSPGTGYEQYF
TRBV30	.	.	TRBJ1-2	TGTGCCTGGAGTGTACCTTGGGTTAACTATGGCTACACCTTC	CAWSVPWVNYGYTF
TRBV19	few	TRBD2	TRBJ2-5	TGTGCCAGTAGGCCGGGAGGGAGGATGCAAGAGACCCAGTACTTC	CASRPGGRMQETQYF
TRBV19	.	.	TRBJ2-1	TGTGCCAGTTCGCCGACAGGAGTCAATGAGCAGTTCTTC	CASSPTGVNEQFF
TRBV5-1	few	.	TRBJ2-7	TGCGCCAGCAGCTCCCTAAAGACGGTTCCGGGGGAGCAGTACTTC	CASSSLKTVPGEQYF